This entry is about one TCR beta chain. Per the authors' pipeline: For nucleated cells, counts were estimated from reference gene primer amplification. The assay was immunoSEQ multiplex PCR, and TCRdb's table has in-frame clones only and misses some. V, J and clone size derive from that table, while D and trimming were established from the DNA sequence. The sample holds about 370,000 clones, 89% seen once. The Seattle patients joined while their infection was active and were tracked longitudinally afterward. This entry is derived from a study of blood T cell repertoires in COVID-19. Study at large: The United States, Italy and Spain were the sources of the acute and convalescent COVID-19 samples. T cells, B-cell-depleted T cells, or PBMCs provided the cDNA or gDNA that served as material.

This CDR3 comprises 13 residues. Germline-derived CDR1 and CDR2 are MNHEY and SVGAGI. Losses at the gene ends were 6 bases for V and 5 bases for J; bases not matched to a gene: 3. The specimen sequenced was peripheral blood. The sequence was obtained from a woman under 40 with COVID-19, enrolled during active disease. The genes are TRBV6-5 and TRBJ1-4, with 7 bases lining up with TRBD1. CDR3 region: CASSGTANEKLFF. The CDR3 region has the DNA TGTGCCAGCAGCGGGACAGCAAATGAAAAACTGTTTTTT.